A single sample is the source of the 23 T cell receptor beta chains below, sequenced in a study of PD-1 blockade in classical Hodgkin lymphoma. Data came from immunoSEQ multiplex PCR; TCRdb stores just in-frame clones and leaves some out. The profile shows fewer than 100,000 clones, roughly 89% of them singletons. All the patients suffered relapse after autologous stem cell transplantation, and brentuximab vedotin exposure differed. Material: peripheral blood mononuclear cells (PBMCs), obtained at baseline. All receptors derive from a human donor with classical Hodgkin lymphoma.

J is TRBJ1-2 and V is TRBV10-3; D gene unclear. CDR1 is ENHRY and CDR2 is SYGVKD in the germline V gene. CDR3 length equals 15 residues. Trimming cost V 4 bases and J 1 base, with 13 bases left between them. The CDR3 reads CAISVSDSFNYGYTF. CDR3 in DNA: TGTGCCATCAGTGTATCAGATTCGTTTAACTATGGCTACACCTTC.

The chain couples TRBV9 to TRBJ1-3; D is ambiguous. CDR1 is SGDLS and CDR2 is YYNGEE in the germline V gene. The CDR3 covers 17 residues. Trimming cost V 0 bases and J 2 bases, with 15 bases left between them. The CDR3 DNA reads as TGTGCCAGCAGCGTAGATGGGTCGGGAGGGACTGGAAACACCATATATTTT. Protein product: CASSVDGSGGTGNTIYF.

V and J are TRBV29-1 and TRBJ1-1; D might be TRBD1 (5 bases). The V and J ends lost 1 base and 1 base respectively, with 13 bases between them. The germline CDR1 and CDR2 sequences are SQVTM and ANQGSEA. CDR3 length equals 15 residues. In DNA, the CDR3 is TGCAGCGTTGAAGTTTTGGGGACGGAGAACACTGAAGCTTTCTTT. Protein: CSVEVLGTENTEAFF. Using reference TRBV29-1 and TRBJ1-1 for the parts outside the CDR3, the full variable domain is SAVISQKPSRDICQRGTSLTIQCQVDSQVTMMFWYRQQPGQSLTLIATANQGSEATYESGFVIDKFPISRPNLTFSTLTVSNMSPEDSSIYLCSVEVLGTENTEAFFGQGTRLTVV.

The CDR3 DNA sequence: TGTGCCAGCAGCGTAGGAGAAAGCCGGATCCTCAGCGGAGGAAACGAGCAGTACTTC. Translating gives CASSVGESRILSGGNEQYF. The chain employs TRBV9 and TRBJ2-7, with D maybe TRBD2 (5 bases). Trimming cost V 0 bases and J 5 bases, with 27 bases left between them. This CDR3 is 19 amino acids long. The V gene's germline CDR1 is SGDLS and CDR2 YYNGEE. Full variable domain (rest looked up from reference TRBV9 and TRBJ2-7): DSGVTQTPKHLITATGQRVTLRCSPRSGDLSVYWYQQSLDQGLQFLIQYYNGEERAKGNILERFSAQQFPDLHSELNLSSLELGDSALYFCASSVGESRILSGGNEQYFGPGTRLTVT.

The rearrangement uses TRBV18 and TRBJ1-1, with a possible D match to TRBD1 (5 bases). The CDR3 extends over 12 amino acids. Germline lookup yields CDR1 KGHSH and CDR2 LQKENI. V was cut by 3 bases and J by 3 bases, with 5 bases left in between. The CDR3 loop is CASSPGDTEAFF. CDR3 sequence (DNA): TGTGCCAGCTCACCGGGGGACACTGAAGCTTTCTTT.

The chain uses TRBV27 and TRBJ1-1; unclear D gene. Trimming took 2 bases from V and 1 from J, leaving 8 bases between them. Germline CDR1 reads MNHEY; CDR2 reads SMNVEV (reference sequence). This CDR3 has 14 residues. In nucleotides, the CDR3 is TGTGCCAGCAGTTTAAGAAAGGCGAACACTGAAGCTTTCTTT. This translates into CASSLRKANTEAFF.

The V gene is TRBV11-2, the J gene TRBJ2-5; 12 nucleotides match TRBD2. Germline CDR1 and CDR2: SGHAT and FQNNGV. The CDR3 has 18 amino acids. With V trimmed by 3 bases and J by 4 bases, 12 bases remained unmatched. CDR3 in DNA: TGTGCCAGCAGCTTCTCCGCGCCGACTAGCGGGAGCGGAGAGACCCAGTACTTC. Protein: CASSFSAPTSGSGETQYF.

The chain is built from TRBV30 and TRBJ1-2; D is unclear. In germline, CDR1 is GTSNPN, CDR2 SVGIG (reference sequence). The length of the CDR3 is 11 residues. Trimming shortened V by 7 bases and J by 8 bases, and 14 bases separated the two germline ends. The CDR3 region has the DNA TGTGCCTCAAGCGGGGTAATCGGCTACACCTTC. Translating it yields CASSGVIGYTF.

The genes are TRBV28 and TRBJ1-2; no clear D gene. Trimming took 3 bases from V and 5 from J, leaving 13 bases between them. This CDR3 is built from 14 residues. Per germline, CDR1 MDHEN and CDR2 SYDVKM. CDR3 sequence (DNA): TGTGCCAGCAGTTTCCAGGAGTATCGTTATGGCTACACCTTC. Encoded protein: CASSFQEYRYGYTF.

This rearrangement joins TRBV27 to TRBJ2-7, with D perhaps being TRBD1 or TRBD2 (5 bases each). From germline, CDR1 is MNHEY and CDR2 SMNVEV (reference sequence). The V and J ends lost 0 bases and 3 bases respectively, with 12 bases between them. The CDR3 length is 15 residues. In DNA form, the CDR3 reads TGTGCCAGCAGTTTATCGGGACCAGCCCGCTACGAGCAGTACTTC. As protein: CASSLSGPARYEQYF.

This sequence joins TRBV11-3 and TRBJ2-7; a possible D gene is TRBD1 (6 bases). With 4 bases removed from V and 2 bases from J, the gap between germline ends came to 15 bases. The CDR3 totals 15 residues. The germline CDR1 and CDR2 sequences are SGHNT and YENEEA. As DNA, the CDR3 is TGTGCCAGCAGCTCGACACAGGGTCCACCCTACGAGCAGTACTTC. This codes for CASSSTQGPPYEQYF. Drawing the rest from reference TRBV11-3 and TRBJ2-7, the complete variable domain is EAGVVQSPRYKIIEKKQPVAFWCNPISGHNTLYWYLQNLGQGPELLIRYENEEAVDDSQLPKDRFSAERLKGVDSTLKIQPAELGDSAVYLCASSSTQGPPYEQYFGPGTRLTVT.

The chain uses TRBV27 and TRBJ2-1; the match to TRBD1 covers 7 bases. The ends lost 2 bases at V and 3 bases at J; junction bases unmatched: 13. Germline CDR1 and CDR2: MNHEY and SMNVEV (reference sequence). The CDR3 totals 18 residues. The DNA for the CDR3 is TGTGCCAGCAGTTTAAGGGGCGTCCCAGGGGGTTACTACAATGAGCAGTTCTTC. Protein sequence: CASSLRGVPGGYYNEQFF.

The chain uses TRBV28 and TRBJ2-2; D perhaps matches TRBD2 (5 bases). V lost 4 bases to trimming and J lost 6 bases, with 15 bases between them. The CDR3 has 15 residues. Germline V lookup: CDR1 MDHEN, CDR2 SYDVKM. DNA for the CDR3: TGTGCCAGCAGTTCCCTCCTGCGAGGGTCCGGGGAGCTGTTTTTT. It codes for CASSSLLRGSGELFF.

The chain employs TRBV13 and TRBJ2-2; D is perhaps TRBD2 (5 bases). Per germline, CDR1 PRHDT and CDR2 FYEKMQ (reference sequence). The V gene lost 0 bases and the J gene lost 4 bases, with 12 bases spanning the gap. CDR3 length equals 16 residues. In DNA, the CDR3 is TGTGCCAGCAGCTTAGGTTTCCTAGCCAGCACCGGGGAGCTGTTTTTT. Protein: CASSLGFLASTGELFF.

The rearrangement uses TRBV29-1 and TRBJ1-2, with D uncertain. This CDR3 is 12 amino acids long. Trimming removed 7 bases at V and 3 bases at J, with 12 bases between. The germline V gene encodes CDR1 SQVTM and CDR2 ANQGSEA. The CDR3 spells CSAAGSDYGYTF. In nucleotides, the CDR3 is TGCAGCGCCGCGGGGTCGGACTATGGCTACACCTTC.

This chain uses TRBV6-6 with TRBJ2-3; D is undetermined. The CDR3 has 15 amino acids. Per the germline V gene, CDR1 is MNHNY and CDR2 is SVGAGI (reference sequence). Trimming took 4 bases from V and 4 from J, leaving 15 bases between them. The CDR3 is CASSLNSVTPDTQYF. CDR3 nucleotide sequence: TGTGCCAGCAGTTTAAACAGTGTGACACCAGATACGCAGTATTTT.

V is TRBV9 and J is TRBJ1-2, with 7 positions matching TRBD1. Germline V gene sequence: CDR1 SGDLS, CDR2 YYNGEE. With 0 bases clipped from V and 3 bases from J, the junction kept 2 bases outside the gene matches. The CDR3 extends over 14 amino acids. Here the CDR3 DNA reads TGTGCCAGCAGCGTAGAAGGGGGCTACTATGGCTACACCTTC. It is translated as CASSVEGGYYGYTF.

The rearrangement uses TRBV9 and TRBJ1-3; the D is unclear. V shed 2 bases and J shed 0 bases, with 18 bases lying between them. Per the germline V gene, CDR1 is SGDLS and CDR2 is YYNGEE. CDR3 length equals 18 residues. CDR3 protein: CASSVLGSSTISGNTIYF. The CDR3 DNA is TGTGCCAGCAGCGTGTTGGGCAGCTCAACCATCTCTGGAAACACCATATATTTT.

This clone came up a few times. The J gene is TRBJ2-7, the V gene TRBV28, with TRBD2 as a possible D gene (5 bases). The CDR3 is made up of 13 amino acids. Trimming pared 4 bases from V and 4 bases from J, leaving 11 bases between. CDR1 and CDR2 (germline): MDHEN, SYDVKM. The CDR3 DNA is TGTGCCAGCAGTTGGGCGGGCAATTACGAGCAGTACTTC. Its protein is CASSWAGNYEQYF.

This chain uses TRBV9 with TRBJ1-1; weak D call: TRBD1 (6 bases). The CDR3 is made up of 16 amino acids. With 2 bases removed from V and 1 base from J, the gap between germline ends came to 15 bases. The germline V gene encodes CDR1 SGDLS and CDR2 YYNGEE. CDR3 bases: TGTGCCAGCAGCGTTTCACAGGGAATCGGGAACACTGAAGCTTTCTTT. It translates to CASSVSQGIGNTEAFF.

The chain combines TRBV5-1 with TRBJ2-1; TRBD1 matches 9 bases. Germline trimming cut 4 bases from V and 7 bases from J; bases unmatched to any gene: 9. CDR3 length equals 15 residues. From germline, CDR1 is SGHRS and CDR2 YFSETQ. CDR3 loop: CASSPGTGWNNEQFF. CDR3 in DNA: TGCGCCAGCAGCCCCGGGACAGGGTGGAATAATGAGCAGTTCTTC.

The gene calls are TRBV5-4 and TRBJ2-7, with 7 bases aligning to TRBD2. J was trimmed by 2 bases and V by 0 bases; bases with no gene match: 5. The CDR3 runs to 15 residues. In germline, CDR1 is SGHNT, CDR2 YYREEE (reference sequence). CDR3 sequence: CASSLAGGAPYEQYF. The CDR3 nucleotides read TGTGCCAGCAGCTTGGCGGGAGGAGCCCCCTACGAGCAGTACTTC.

This chain joins TRBV6-4 and TRBJ2-3, with 7 bases matching TRBD2. V shed 6 bases, J shed 5 bases, and the junction held 5 bases outside the gene matches. This CDR3 is 13 amino acids long. Per the germline V gene, CDR1 is MRHNA and CDR2 is SNTAGT. The CDR3 is CASRRASGDTQYF. In nucleotides, the CDR3 is TGTGCCAGCAGGAGGGCTAGCGGAGATACGCAGTATTTT.